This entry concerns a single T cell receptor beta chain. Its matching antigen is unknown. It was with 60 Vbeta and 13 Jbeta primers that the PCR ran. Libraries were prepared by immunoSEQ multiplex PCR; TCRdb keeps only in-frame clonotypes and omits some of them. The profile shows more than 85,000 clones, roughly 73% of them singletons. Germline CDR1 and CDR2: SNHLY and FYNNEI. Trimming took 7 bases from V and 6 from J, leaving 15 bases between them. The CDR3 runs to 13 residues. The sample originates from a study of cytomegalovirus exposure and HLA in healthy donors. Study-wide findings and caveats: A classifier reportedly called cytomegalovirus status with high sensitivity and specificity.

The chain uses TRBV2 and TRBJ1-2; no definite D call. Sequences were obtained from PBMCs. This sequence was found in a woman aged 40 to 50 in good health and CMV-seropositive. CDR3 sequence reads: CASTKAPQDGYTF. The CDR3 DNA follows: TGTGCCAGCACCAAGGCCCCTCAGGATGGCTACACCTTC. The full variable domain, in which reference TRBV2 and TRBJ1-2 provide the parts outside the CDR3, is EPEVTQTPSHQVTQMGQEVILRCVPISNHLYFYWYRQILGQKVEFLVSFYNNEISEKSEIFDDQFSVERPDGSNFTLKIRSTKLEDSAMYFCASTKAPQDGYTFGSGTRLTVV.